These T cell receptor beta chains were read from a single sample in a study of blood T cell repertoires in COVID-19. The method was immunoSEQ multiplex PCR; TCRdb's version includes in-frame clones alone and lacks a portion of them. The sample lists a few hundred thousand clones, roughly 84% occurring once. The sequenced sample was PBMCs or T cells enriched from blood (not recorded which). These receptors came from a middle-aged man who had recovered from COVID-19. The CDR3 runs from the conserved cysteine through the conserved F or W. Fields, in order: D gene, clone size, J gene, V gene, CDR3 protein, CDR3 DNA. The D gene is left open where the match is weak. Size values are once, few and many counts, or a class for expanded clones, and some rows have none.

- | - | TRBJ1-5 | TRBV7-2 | CASSLDGGRNQPQHF | TGTGCCAGCAGCTTAGATGGGGGCCGCAATCAGCCCCAGCATTTT
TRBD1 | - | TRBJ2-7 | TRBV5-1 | CASSFSQGAYEQYF | TGCGCCAGCAGCTTTTCCCAGGGGGCCTACGAGCAGTACTTC
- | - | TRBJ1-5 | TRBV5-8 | CASSLTHRLINQPQHF | TGTGCCAGCAGCTTGACCCATCGACTGATCAATCAGCCCCAGCATTTT
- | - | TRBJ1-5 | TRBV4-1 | CASSQDYGGGNQPQHF | TGCGCCAGCAGCCAAGATTATGGGGGGGGCAATCAGCCCCAGCATTTT
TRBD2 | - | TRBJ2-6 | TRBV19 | CASSIWLGRGGGSGANVLTF | TGTGCCAGTAGTATTTGGTTGGGGAGGGGAGGAGGCTCTGGGGCCAACGTCCTGACTTTC
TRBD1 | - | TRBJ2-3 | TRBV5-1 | CASRSDPGTGTDTQYF | TGCGCCAGCCGATCCGACCCCGGGACAGGGACAGATACGCAGTATTTT
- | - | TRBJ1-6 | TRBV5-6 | CASSFSPGTLVSPLHF | TGTGCCAGCAGCTTTTCTCCCGGGACATTGGTCTCACCCCTCCACTTT
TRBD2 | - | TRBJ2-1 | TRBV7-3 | CASSSGTSGEEQFF | TGTGCCAGCAGCTCCGGGACTAGCGGAGAAGAGCAGTTCTTC
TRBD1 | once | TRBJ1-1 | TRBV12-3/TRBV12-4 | CASRTGEGTEAFF | TGTGCCAGCAGGACAGGGGAAGGCACTGAAGCTTTCTTT
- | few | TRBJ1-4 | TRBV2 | CASVQTSTNEKLFF | TGTGCCAGCGTACAAACGTCAACTAATGAAAAACTGTTTTTT
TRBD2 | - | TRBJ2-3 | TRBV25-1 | CASSPPVVAGGQYF | TGTGCCAGCAGTCCTCCGGTGGTAGCGGGAGGGCAGTATTTT
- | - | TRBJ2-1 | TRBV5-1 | CASSGGTAGNEQFF | TGCGCCAGCAGCGGGGGGACTGCCGGAAATGAGCAGTTCTTC
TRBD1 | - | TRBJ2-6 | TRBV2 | CASSAGQGARGANVLTF | TGTGCCAGCAGTGCTGGACAGGGGGCGAGAGGGGCCAACGTCCTGACTTTC
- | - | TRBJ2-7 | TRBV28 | CASSLYRDEQYF | TGTGCCAGCAGCTTATACAGGGACGAGCAGTACTTC
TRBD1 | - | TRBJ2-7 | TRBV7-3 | CASSLEGQGNHEQYF | TGTGCCAGCAGCTTAGAGGGACAGGGGAACCACGAGCAGTACTTC
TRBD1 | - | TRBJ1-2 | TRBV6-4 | CASSDSSGRGRGSGYTF | TGTGCCAGCAGTGACTCGAGCGGCAGGGGGCGCGGGAGTGGCTACACCTTC
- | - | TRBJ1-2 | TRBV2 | CASRGGPVYGYTF | TGTGCCAGCAGGGGGGGACCCGTCTATGGCTACACCTTC
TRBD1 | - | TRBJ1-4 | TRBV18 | CASSPRTGGDEKLFF | TGTGCCAGCTCACCCCGGACAGGGGGTGATGAAAAACTGTTTTTT
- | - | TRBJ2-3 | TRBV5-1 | CASSLAGYTDTQYF | TGCGCCAGCAGCTTGGCCGGTTACACAGATACGCAGTATTTT
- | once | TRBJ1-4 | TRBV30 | CAWNLGAGEKLFF | TGTGCCTGGAACTTAGGGGCCGGAGAAAAACTGTTTTTT
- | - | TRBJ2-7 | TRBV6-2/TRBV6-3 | CASSKEVIGGNTYEQYF | TGTGCCAGCAGCAAGGAGGTGATTGGAGGAAATACCTACGAGCAGTACTTC
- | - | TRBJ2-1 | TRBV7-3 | CASSLDLQTYNEQFF | TGTGCCAGCAGCTTAGATTTGCAGACCTACAATGAGCAGTTCTTC
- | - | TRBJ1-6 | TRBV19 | CASSGLKGSYNSPLHF | TGTGCCAGTAGTGGACTAAAAGGCTCCTATAATTCACCCCTCCACTTT
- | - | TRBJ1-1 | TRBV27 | CASSSSTAVGAFF | TGTGCCAGCAGTTCGTCGACAGCCGTCGGAGCTTTCTTT
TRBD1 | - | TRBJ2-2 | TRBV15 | CATSRDRGQSNTGELFF | TGTGCCACCAGCAGAGACCGGGGACAGAGTAACACCGGGGAGCTGTTTTTT
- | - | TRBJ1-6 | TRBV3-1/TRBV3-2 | CASSQVGPDRYNSPLHF | TGTGCCAGCAGCCAAGTCGGCCCGGACAGATATAATTCACCCCTCCACTTT
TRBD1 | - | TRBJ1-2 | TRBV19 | CASSTGQDYGYTF | TGTGCCAGTAGTACCGGACAGGACTATGGCTACACCTTC
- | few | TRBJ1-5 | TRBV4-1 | CASSQNLGRVGNQPQHF | TGCGCCAGCAGCCAAAACCTCGGCCGGGTAGGCAATCAGCCCCAGCATTTT
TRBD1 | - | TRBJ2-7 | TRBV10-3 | CAISASGTGALYEQYF | TGTGCCATCAGCGCATCCGGGACAGGGGCCCTCTACGAGCAGTACTTC
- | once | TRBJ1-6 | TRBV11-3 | CASSERGGSSYNSPLHF | TGTGCCAGCAGCGAGCGGGGAGGGAGCTCCTATAATTCACCCCTCCACTTT
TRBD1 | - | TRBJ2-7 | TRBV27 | CASSLRGLVNEQYF | TGTGCCAGCAGTTTGAGGGGGCTTGTGAACGAGCAGTACTTC
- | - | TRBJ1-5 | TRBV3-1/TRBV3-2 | CASSRGIPDQPQHF | TGTGCCAGCAGCCGCGGGATACCCGATCAGCCCCAGCATTTT
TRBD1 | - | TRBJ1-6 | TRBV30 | CAWRLGQGYSPLHF | TGTGCCTGGAGGTTGGGACAGGGTTATTCACCCCTCCACTTT
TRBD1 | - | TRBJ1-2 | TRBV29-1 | CSAGTGPGGRYGYTF | TGCAGCGCTGGGACAGGGCCGGGTGGGAGATATGGCTACACCTTC
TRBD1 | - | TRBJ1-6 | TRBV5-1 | CASSPGQGRSYNSPLHF | TGCGCCAGCAGCCCAGGACAGGGTCGGTCCTATAATTCACCCCTCCACTTT
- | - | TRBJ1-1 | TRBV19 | CASSTTGRTTEAFF | TGTGCCAGTAGTACCACCGGGAGGACTACTGAAGCTTTCTTT
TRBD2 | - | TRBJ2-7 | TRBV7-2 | CASSPFGTSGRGGEQYF | TGTGCCAGCAGCCCCTTCGGGACTAGCGGGAGGGGTGGGGAGCAGTACTTC
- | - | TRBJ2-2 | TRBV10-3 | CAISESQTVSGELFF | TGTGCCATCAGTGAATCTCAGACAGTTTCCGGGGAGCTGTTTTTT
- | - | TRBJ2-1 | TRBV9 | CASSVVGTPPNEQFF | TGTGCCAGCAGCGTAGTGGGGACTCCGCCTAATGAGCAGTTCTTC
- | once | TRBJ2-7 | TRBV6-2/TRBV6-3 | CASSSDGGDRPYEQYF | TGTGCCAGCAGTTCCGACGGGGGGGACAGACCGTACGAGCAGTACTTC
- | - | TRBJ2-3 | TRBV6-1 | CASSEVGGTQYF | TGTGCCAGCAGTGAAGTCGGTGGTACGCAGTATTTT
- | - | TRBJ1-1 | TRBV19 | CASSIVARVDTEAFF | TGTGCCAGTAGTATAGTTGCCCGAGTAGACACTGAAGCTTTCTTT
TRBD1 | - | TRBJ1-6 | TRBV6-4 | CASSDQDRPNSPLHF | TGTGCCAGCAGTGACCAGGACAGGCCTAATTCACCCCTCCACTTT
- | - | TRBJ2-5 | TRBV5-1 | CASSLVLATGLSVTQYF | TGCGCCAGCAGCTTGGTTTTAGCGACAGGTCTATCGGTGACCCAGTACTTC
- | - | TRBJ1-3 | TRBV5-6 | CASSLRGFSGNTIYF | TGTGCCAGCAGCCTAAGGGGTTTCTCTGGAAACACCATATATTTT
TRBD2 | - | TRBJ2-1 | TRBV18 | CASSPTSGGAEQFF | TGTGCCAGCTCACCGACTAGCGGGGGGGCTGAGCAGTTCTTC
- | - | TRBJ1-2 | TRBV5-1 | CASSLAGGYTF | TGCGCCAGCAGCTTGGCCGGTGGCTACACCTTC
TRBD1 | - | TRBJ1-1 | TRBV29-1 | CSVESGQALLNTEAFF | TGCAGCGTTGAAAGCGGACAGGCCCTCTTGAACACTGAAGCTTTCTTT
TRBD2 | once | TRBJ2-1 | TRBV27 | CASSFRGSGRGEQFF | TGTGCCAGCAGTTTTAGAGGAAGTGGGAGGGGTGAGCAGTTCTTC
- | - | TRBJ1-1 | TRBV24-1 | CATSDLASHLQAFF | TGTGCCACCAGTGATTTGGCGAGCCACTTGCAAGCTTTCTTT
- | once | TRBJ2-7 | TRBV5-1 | CASSLAVGTPAYEQYF | TGCGCCAGCAGCTTGGCCGTGGGGACACCAGCCTACGAGCAGTACTTC
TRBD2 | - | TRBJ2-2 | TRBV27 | CASSHRRTGGLAGVVNTGELFF | TGTGCCAGCAGTCACCGACGGACAGGGGGACTAGCGGGAGTTGTCAACACCGGGGAGCTGTTTTTT
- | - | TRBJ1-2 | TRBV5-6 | CASSLVGRREGYTF | TGTGCCAGCAGCTTGGTTGGCAGAAGGGAGGGCTACACCTTC
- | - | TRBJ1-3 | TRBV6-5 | CASSYAGANSGNTIYF | TGTGCCAGCAGTTATGCAGGGGCGAACTCTGGAAACACCATATATTTT
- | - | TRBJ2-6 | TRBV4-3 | CASSQDRSISGANVLTF | TGCGCCAGCAGCCAAGATCGTAGTATCTCTGGGGCCAACGTCCTGACTTTC
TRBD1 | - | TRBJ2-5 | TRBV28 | CASSFLTGAQETQYF | TGTGCCAGCAGTTTCCTGACAGGGGCCCAAGAGACCCAGTACTTC
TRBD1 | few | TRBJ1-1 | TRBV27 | CASTPGQGAVRHTEAFF | TGTGCCAGCACCCCCGGACAGGGGGCTGTTAGGCACACTGAAGCTTTCTTT
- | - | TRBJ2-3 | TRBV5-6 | CASSLGGLGLTADTQYF | TGTGCCAGCAGCTTGGGGGGGCTAGGACTCACCGCAGATACGCAGTATTTT
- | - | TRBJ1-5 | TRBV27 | CASSSIGVHQPQHF | TGTGCCAGCAGCTCCATCGGGGTCCATCAGCCCCAGCATTTT
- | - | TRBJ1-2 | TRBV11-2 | CASSLREDYGYTF | TGTGCCAGCAGCCTCAGGGAGGACTATGGCTACACCTTC